Listed here are 4 T cell receptor beta chains from one sample, sequenced in a study of T cell changes during pregnancy in multiple sclerosis. The data were produced by immunoSEQ multiplex PCR, yet TCRdb's version contains in-frame clones alone and is incomplete. Seen here are tens of thousands of clones, approximately 94% observed once, and the top ten hold 0.61%. Sample: CD4+ T cells from peripheral blood mononuclear cells, taken in the third trimester of pregnancy. Every receptor here comes from a female donor with multiple sclerosis, enrolled in a pregnancy study.

The chain couples TRBV7-2 to TRBJ1-2; a weak D match, TRBD1 (6 bases). V lost 0 bases, J lost 8 bases, and 22 bases lay in between. Germline V gene lookup returns CDR1 SGHTA and CDR2 FQGNSA. CDR3 length: 17 amino acids. The CDR3 protein is CASSLAIRTESFGGYTF. The CDR3 nucleotides read TGTGCCAGCAGCTTAGCAATCCGGACAGAGAGTTTCGGCGGCTACACCTTC.

This chain connects TRBV6-1 to TRBJ1-6, with 8 positions matching TRBD1. The CDR3 is 14 amino acids. Germline V gene sequence: CDR1 MNHNS, CDR2 SASEGT. Trimming removed 6 bases from V and 7 bases from J; junction bases left unmatched: 5. The DNA for the CDR3 is TGTGCCAGCAGGGACAGGGCATCAAATTCACCCCTCCACTTT. The encoded protein is CASRDRASNSPLHF.

The rearrangement links TRBV29-1 to TRBJ1-1; D might be TRBD1 (5 bases). Trimming removed 6 bases at V and 6 bases at J, with 17 bases between. The germline V gene has CDR1 SQVTM and CDR2 ANQGSEA. The CDR3 runs 13 residues. The CDR3 reads CSVKQAIVPEAFF. The CDR3 nucleotides read TGCAGCGTCAAACAGGCAATCGTACCTGAAGCTTTCTTT.

The chain couples TRBV19 to TRBJ2-1; D remains unclear. The CDR3 runs to 15 residues. With 5 bases removed from V and 2 bases from J, the gap between germline ends came to 13 bases. The germline CDR1 and CDR2 sequences are LNHDA and SQIVND (reference sequence). The chain's CDR3 is CASSSRGLTYNEQFF. As DNA, the CDR3 is TGTGCCAGTAGTTCCCGAGGCCTAACCTACAATGAGCAGTTCTTC.